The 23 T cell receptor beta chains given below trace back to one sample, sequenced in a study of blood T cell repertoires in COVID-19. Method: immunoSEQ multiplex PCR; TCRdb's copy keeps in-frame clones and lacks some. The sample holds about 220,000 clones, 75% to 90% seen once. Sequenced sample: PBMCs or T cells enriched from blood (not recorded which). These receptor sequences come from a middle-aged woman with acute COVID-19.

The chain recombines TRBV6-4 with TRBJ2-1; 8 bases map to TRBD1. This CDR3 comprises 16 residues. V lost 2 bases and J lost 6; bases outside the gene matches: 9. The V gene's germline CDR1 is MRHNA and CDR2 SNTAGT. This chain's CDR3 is CASSDPAGTGLNEQFF. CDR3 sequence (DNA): TGTGCCAGCAGTGACCCCGCCGGGACAGGACTCAATGAGCAGTTCTTC.

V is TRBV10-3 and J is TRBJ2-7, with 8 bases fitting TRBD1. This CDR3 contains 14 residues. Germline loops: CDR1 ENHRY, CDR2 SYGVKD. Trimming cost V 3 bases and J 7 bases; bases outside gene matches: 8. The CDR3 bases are TGTGCCATCAGTGATCGGACAGGGTTGGATGAGCAGTACTTC. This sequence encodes CAISDRTGLDEQYF.

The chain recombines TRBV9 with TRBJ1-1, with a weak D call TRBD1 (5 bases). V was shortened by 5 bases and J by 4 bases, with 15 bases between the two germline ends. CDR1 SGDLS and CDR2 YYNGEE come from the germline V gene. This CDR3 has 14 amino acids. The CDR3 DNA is TGTGCCAGCAGTGATCTCAGGGAGGTCACTGAAGCTTTCTTT. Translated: CASSDLREVTEAFF. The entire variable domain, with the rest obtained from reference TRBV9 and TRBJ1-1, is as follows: DSGVTQTPKHLITATGQRVTLRCSPRSGDLSVYWYQQSLDQGLQFLIQYYNGEERAKGNILERFSAQQFPDLHSELNLSSLELGDSALYFCASSDLREVTEAFFGQGTRLTVV.

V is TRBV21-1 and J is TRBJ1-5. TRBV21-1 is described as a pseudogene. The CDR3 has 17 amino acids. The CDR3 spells CASRGDRGDYSNQPQHF. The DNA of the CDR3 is TGTGCCAGCAGAGGGGACCGGGGGGACTATAGCAATCAGCCCCAGCATTTT.

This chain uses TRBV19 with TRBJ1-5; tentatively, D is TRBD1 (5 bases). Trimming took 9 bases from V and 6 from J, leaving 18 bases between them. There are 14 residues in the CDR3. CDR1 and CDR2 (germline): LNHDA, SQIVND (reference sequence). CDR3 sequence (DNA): TGTGCCAGCCTAGAACAGGCTAGAGGTCAGCCCCAGCATTTT. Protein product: CASLEQARGQPQHF.

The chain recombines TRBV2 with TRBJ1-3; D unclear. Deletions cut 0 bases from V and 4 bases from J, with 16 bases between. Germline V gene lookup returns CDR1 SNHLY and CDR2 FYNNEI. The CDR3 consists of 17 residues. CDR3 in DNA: TGTGCCAGCAGTGAAGCGCTATCACCTGCGGGCGGAAACACCATATATTTT. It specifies CASSEALSPAGGNTIYF.

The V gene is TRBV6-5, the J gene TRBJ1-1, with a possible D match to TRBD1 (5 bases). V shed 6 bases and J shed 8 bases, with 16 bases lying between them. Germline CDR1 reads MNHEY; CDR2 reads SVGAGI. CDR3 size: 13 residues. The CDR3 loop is CASSSGHVGEAFF. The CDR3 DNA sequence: TGTGCCAGCAGCTCAGGACATGTAGGGGAAGCTTTCTTT.

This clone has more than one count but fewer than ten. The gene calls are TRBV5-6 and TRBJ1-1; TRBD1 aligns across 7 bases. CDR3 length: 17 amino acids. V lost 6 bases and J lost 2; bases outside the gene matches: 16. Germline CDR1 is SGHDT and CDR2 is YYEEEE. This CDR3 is CASTPGTRGTVNTEAFF. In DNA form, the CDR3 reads TGTGCCAGCACTCCAGGGACCCGCGGGACAGTCAACACTGAAGCTTTCTTT. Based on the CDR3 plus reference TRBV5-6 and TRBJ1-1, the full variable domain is DAGVTQSPTHLIKTRGQQVTLRCSPKSGHDTVSWYQQALGQGPQFIFQYYEEEERQRGNFPDRFSGHQFPNYSSELNVNALLLGDSALYLCASTPGTRGTVNTEAFFGQGTRLTVV.

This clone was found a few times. The CDR3: CASSQDPGSGTGELFF. The CDR3 coding sequence is TGCGCCAGCAGCCAAGACCCGGGGTCGGGCACCGGGGAGCTGTTTTTT. The rearrangement links TRBV4-1 to TRBJ2-2; the D gene is possibly TRBD2 (5 bases). Germline values: CDR1 MGHRA, CDR2 YSYEKL. The V end was cut by 0 bases, the J end by 4 bases, with 12 bases between. This CDR3 has 16 residues.

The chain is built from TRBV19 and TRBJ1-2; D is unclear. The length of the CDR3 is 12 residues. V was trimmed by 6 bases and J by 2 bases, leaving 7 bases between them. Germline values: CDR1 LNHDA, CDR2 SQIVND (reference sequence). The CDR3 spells CASRGRNYGYTF. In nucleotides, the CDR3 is TGTGCCAGTAGAGGCAGGAACTATGGCTACACCTTC.

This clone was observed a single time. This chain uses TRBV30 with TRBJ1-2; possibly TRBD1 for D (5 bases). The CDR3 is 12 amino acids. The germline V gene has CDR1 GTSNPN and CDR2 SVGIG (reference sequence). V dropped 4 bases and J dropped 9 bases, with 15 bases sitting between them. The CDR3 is CAWTGGGLSYTF. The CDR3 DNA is TGTGCCTGGACTGGGGGAGGCTTAAGCTACACCTTC.

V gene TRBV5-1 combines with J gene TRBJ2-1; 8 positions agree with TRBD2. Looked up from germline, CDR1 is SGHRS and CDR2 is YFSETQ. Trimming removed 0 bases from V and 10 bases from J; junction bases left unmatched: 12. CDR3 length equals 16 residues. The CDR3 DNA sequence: TGCGCCAGCAGCTTGGTGTTGAGCGGGGGATCCCTAGAGCAGTTCTTC. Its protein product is CASSLVLSGGSLEQFF. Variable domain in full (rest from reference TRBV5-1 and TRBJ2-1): KAGVTQTPRYLIKTRGQQVTLSCSPISGHRSVSWYQQTPGQGLQFLFEYFSETQRNKGNFPGRFSGRQFSNSRSEMNVSTLELGDSALYLCASSLVLSGGSLEQFFGPGTRLTVL.

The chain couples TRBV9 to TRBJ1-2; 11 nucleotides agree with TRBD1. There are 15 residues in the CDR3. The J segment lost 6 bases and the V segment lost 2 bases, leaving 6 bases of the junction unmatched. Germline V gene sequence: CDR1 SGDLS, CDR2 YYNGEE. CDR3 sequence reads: CASSVQWTGGDGYTF. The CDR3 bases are TGTGCCAGCAGCGTTCAATGGACAGGGGGCGATGGCTACACCTTC. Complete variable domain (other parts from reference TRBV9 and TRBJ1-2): DSGVTQTPKHLITATGQRVTLRCSPRSGDLSVYWYQQSLDQGLQFLIQYYNGEERAKGNILERFSAQQFPDLHSELNLSSLELGDSALYFCASSVQWTGGDGYTFGSGTRLTVV.

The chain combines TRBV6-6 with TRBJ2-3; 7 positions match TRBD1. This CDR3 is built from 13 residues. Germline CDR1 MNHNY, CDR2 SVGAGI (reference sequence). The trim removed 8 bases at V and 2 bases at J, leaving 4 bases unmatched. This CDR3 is CASRDRPTDTQYF. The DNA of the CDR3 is TGTGCCAGCCGGGACAGACCCACAGATACGCAGTATTTT.

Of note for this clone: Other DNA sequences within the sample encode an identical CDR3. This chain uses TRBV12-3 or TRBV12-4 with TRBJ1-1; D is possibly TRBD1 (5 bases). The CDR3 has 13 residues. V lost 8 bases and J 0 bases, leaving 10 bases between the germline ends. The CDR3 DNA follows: TGTGCCAGCGGACAAGGAATGAACACTGAAGCTTTCTTT. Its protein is CASGQGMNTEAFF.

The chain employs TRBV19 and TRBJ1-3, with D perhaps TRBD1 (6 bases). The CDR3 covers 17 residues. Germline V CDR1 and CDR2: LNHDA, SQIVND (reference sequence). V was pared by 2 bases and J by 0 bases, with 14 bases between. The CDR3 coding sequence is TGTGCCAGTAGTATATCCTTACAGGGACCCTCTGGAAACACCATATATTTT. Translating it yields CASSISLQGPSGNTIYF. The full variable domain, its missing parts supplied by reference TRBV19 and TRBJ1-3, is DGGITQSPKYLFRKEGQNVTLSCEQNLNHDAMYWYRQDPGQGLRLIYYSQIVNDFQKGDIAEGYSVSREKKESFPLTVTSAQKNPTAFYLCASSISLQGPSGNTIYFGEGSWLTVV.

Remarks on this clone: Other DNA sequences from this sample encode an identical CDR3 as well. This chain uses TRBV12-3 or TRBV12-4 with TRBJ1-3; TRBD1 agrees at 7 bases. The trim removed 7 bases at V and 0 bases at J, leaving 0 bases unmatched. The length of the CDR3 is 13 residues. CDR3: CASNRGSGNTIYF. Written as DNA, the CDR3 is TGTGCCAGCAACAGGGGCTCTGGAAACACCATATATTTT.

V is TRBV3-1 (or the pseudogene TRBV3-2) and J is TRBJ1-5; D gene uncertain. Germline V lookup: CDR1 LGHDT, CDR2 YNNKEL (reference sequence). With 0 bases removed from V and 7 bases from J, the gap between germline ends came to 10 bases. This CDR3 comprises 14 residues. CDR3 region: CASSQDFQSQPQHF. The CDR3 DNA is TGTGCCAGCAGCCAAGATTTCCAGTCCCAGCCCCAGCATTTT.

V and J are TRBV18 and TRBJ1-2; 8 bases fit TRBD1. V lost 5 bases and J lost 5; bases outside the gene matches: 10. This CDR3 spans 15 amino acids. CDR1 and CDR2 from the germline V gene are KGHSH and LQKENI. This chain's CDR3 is CASSSLDRGGYGYTF. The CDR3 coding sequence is TGTGCCAGCTCATCACTCGACAGGGGAGGTTATGGCTACACCTTC.

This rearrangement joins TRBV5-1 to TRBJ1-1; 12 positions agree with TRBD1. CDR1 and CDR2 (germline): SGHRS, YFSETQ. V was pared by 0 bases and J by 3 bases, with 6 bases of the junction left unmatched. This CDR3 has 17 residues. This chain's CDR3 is CASSLAGTGGIDTEAFF. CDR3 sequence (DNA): TGCGCCAGCAGCTTGGCGGGGACAGGGGGCATCGACACTGAAGCTTTCTTT.

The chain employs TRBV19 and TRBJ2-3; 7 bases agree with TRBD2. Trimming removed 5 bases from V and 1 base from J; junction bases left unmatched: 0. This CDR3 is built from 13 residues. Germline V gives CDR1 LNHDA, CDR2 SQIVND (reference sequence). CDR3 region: CASSAGGTDTQYF. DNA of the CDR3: TGTGCCAGTAGTGCGGGGGGCACAGATACGCAGTATTTT.

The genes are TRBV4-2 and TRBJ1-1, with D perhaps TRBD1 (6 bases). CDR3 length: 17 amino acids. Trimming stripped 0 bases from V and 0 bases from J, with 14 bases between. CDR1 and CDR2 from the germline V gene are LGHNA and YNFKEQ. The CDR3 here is CASSQENQGILNTEAFF. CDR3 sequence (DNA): TGTGCCAGCAGCCAAGAGAATCAGGGGATACTGAACACTGAAGCTTTCTTT.

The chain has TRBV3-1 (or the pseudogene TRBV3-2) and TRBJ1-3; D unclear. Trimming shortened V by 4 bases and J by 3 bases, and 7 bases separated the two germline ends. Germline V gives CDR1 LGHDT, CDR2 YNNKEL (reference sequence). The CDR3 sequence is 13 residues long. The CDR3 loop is CASSRQRGNTIYF. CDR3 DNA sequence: TGTGCCAGCAGCCGGCAGCGTGGAAACACCATATATTTT.